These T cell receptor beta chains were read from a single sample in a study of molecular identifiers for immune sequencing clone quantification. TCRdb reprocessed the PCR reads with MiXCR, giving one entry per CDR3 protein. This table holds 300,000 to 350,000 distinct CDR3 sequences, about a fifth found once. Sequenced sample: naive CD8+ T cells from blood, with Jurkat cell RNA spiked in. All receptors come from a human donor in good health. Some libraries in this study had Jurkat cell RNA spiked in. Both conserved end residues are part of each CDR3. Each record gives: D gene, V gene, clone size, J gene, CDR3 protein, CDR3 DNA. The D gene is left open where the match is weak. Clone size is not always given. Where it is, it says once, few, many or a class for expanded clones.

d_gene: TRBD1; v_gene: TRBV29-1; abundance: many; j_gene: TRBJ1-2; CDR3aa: CSVMTGTAGYTF; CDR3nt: TGCAGCGTTATGACAGGGACAGCTGGCTACACCTTC
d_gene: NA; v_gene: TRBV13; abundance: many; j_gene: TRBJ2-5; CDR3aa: CASSSVGYQETQYF; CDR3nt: TGTGCCAGCAGCTCCGTCGGGTACCAAGAGACCCAGTACTTC
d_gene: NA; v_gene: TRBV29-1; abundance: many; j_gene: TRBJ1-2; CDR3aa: CSVEDPPRGDLNHGYTF; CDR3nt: TGCAGCGTTGAAGACCCACCCAGAGGCGACCTAAACCATGGCTACACCTTC
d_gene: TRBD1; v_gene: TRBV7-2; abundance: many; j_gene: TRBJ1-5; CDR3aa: CASSVKDREYQPQHF; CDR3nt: TGTGCCAGCAGCGTGAAGGACAGGGAGTATCAGCCCCAGCATTTT
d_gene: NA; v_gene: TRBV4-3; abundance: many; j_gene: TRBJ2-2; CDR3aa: CASSQAWANTGELFF; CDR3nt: TGCGCCAGCAGCCAAGCATGGGCGAACACCGGGGAGCTGTTTTTT
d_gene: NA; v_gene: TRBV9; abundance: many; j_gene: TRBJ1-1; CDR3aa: CASSVGGPTNTEAFF; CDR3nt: TGTGCCAGCAGCGTAGGGGGACCGACGAACACTGAAGCTTTCTTT
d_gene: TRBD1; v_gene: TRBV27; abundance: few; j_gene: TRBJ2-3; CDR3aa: CASSLPQQGAAGTDTQYF; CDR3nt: TGTGCCAGCAGTTTGCCTCAACAGGGGGCGGCGGGCACAGATACGCAGTATTTT
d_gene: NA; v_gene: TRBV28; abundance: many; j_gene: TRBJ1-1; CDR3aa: CASSSGSNTEAFF; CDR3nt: TGTGCCAGCAGTTCGGGTTCCAACACTGAAGCTTTCTTT
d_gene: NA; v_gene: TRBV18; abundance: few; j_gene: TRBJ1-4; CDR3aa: CASSPPDGWATNEKLFF; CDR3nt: TGTGCCAGCTCACCACCGGACGGGTGGGCAACTAATGAAAAACTGTTTTTT
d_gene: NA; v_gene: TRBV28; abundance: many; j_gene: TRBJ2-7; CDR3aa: CASSSRGFYEQYF; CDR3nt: TGTGCCAGCAGTTCCCGGGGGTTCTACGAGCAGTACTTC
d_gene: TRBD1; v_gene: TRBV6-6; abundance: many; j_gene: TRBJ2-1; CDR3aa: CASSYIGQGAYNEQFF; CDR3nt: TGTGCCAGCAGTTACATCGGACAGGGCGCGTACAATGAGCAGTTCTTC
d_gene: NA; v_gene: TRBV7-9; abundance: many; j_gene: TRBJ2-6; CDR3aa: CASSYNPQSSGANVLTF; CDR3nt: TGTGCCAGCAGCTATAATCCCCAGAGCTCTGGGGCCAACGTCCTGACTTTC
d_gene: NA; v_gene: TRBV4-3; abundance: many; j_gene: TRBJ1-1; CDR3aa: CASSQDISGANTEAFF; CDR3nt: TGCGCCAGCAGCCAAGATATTTCAGGGGCGAACACTGAAGCTTTCTTT
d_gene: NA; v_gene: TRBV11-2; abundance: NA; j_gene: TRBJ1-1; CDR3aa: CASSYGWQPNTEAFF; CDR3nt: TGTGCCAGCAGCTACGGATGGCAGCCGAACACTGAAGCTTTCTTT
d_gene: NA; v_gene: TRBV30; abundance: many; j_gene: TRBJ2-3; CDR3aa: CAWSVGTASTDTQYF; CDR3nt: TGTGCCTGGAGTGTTGGCACAGCTAGCACAGATACGCAGTATTTT
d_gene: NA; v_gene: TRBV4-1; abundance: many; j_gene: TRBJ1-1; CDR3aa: CASSQDAHTPEAFF; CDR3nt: TGCGCCAGCAGCCAAGATGCCCACACCCCTGAAGCTTTCTTT
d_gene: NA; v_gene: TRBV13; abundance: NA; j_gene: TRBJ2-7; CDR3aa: CASSSLGGARIRDEQYF; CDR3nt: TGTGCCAGCAGCTCATTGGGGGGGGCAAGGATCCGGGACGAGCAGTACTTC
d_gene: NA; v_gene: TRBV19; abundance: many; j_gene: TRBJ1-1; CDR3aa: CASSISLNTEAFF; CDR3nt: TGTGCCAGTAGTATAAGTCTTAACACTGAAGCTTTCTTT